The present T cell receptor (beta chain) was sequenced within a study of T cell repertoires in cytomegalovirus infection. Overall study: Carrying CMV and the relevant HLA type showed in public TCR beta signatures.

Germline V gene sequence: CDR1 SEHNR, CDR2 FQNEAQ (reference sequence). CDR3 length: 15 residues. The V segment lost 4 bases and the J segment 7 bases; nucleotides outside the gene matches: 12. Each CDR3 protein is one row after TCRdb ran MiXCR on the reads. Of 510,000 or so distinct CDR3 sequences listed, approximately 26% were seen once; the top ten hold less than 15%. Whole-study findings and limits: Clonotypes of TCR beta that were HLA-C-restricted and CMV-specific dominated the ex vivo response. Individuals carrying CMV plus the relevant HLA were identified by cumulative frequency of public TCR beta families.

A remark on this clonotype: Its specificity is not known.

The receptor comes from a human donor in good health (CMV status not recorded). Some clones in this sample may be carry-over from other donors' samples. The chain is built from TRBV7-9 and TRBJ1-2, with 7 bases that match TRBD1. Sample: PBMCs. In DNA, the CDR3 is TGTGCCAGCAGCTCGGACGTAGACAGGGCTTTTGGCTACACCTTC. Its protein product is CASSSDVDRAFGYTF.